These 17 T cell receptor beta chains were all obtained from the same sample, sequenced in a study of shared clonotypes between healthy human individuals. Sequencing used immunoSEQ multiplex PCR; TCRdb keeps in-frame clones, though not all of them. The sample carries around 500,000 clones, 60% to 85% recorded once. Sequencing input: PBMCs. These receptors all come from a woman in her 40s in good health. Some clones in this sample may be carry-over from other donors' samples.

This chain uses TRBV7-2 with TRBJ1-5, with TRBD1 identical over 7 bases. This CDR3 region has 14 residues. From germline, CDR1 is SGHTA and CDR2 FQGNSA. With V trimmed by 4 bases and J by 5 bases, 5 bases remained unmatched. The CDR3: CASSSYRGDQPQHF. For the CDR3, the DNA is TGTGCCAGCAGCTCTTACAGGGGAGATCAGCCCCAGCATTTT.

V usage is TRBV5-1 and J usage is TRBJ2-7; 10 nucleotides match TRBD2. The germline CDR1 and CDR2 sequences are SGHRS and YFSETQ. Losses at the gene ends were 4 bases for V and 5 bases for J; bases not matched to a gene: 3. The CDR3 extends over 13 amino acids. The CDR3 sequence: CASSPAGGNEQYF. The CDR3, as DNA: TGCGCCAGCAGCCCAGCGGGAGGGAACGAGCAGTACTTC.

A few counts support this clone. A far larger clone is a single base away, which makes a read error likely. The genes are TRBV30 and TRBJ2-2; D may correspond to TRBD1 or TRBD2 (6 bases each). CDR1 is GTSNPN and CDR2 is SVGIG in the germline V gene (reference sequence). CDR3 length equals 15 residues. The CDR3 DNA follows: TGTGCCTGGAGGAGTGCAGGGGAGGATACCGGGGGGCTGTTTTTT. It codes for CAWRSAGEDTGGLFF.

This clone was counted only a few times. The chain links TRBV4-1 to TRBJ1-2, with 11 bases fitting TRBD1. The CDR3 has 15 residues. The junction had 6 bases not matched to a gene; V was cut back by 3 bases and J by 6 bases. Germline-derived CDR1 and CDR2 are MGHRA and YSYEKL. The CDR3 sequence is CASSQDRGRLHGYTF. The DNA of the CDR3 is TGCGCCAGCAGCCAGGACAGGGGGCGCCTTCATGGCTACACCTTC.

Concerning this clone itself: Only one base separates this from a far larger clonotype, so it likely reflects a read error. This chain connects TRBV6-1 to TRBJ2-7, with D perhaps matching TRBD1 (6 bases). Germline V lookup: CDR1 MNHNS, CDR2 SASEGT. The CDR3 has 13 amino acids. V was pared by 8 bases and J by 1 base, with 12 bases between. Written as DNA, the CDR3 is TGTGCCAGCGCCAAGGGGGAATCCTACGAGCAGTACTTC. Protein: CASAKGESYEQYF.

CDR3 sequence reads: CASSQPHQTNEKLFF. CDR3 nucleotides: TGCGCCAGCAGCCAACCACACCAAACTAATGAAAAACTGTTTTTT. The rearrangement uses TRBV4-1 and TRBJ1-4; D gene ambiguous. Germline V gene sequence: CDR1 MGHRA, CDR2 YSYEKL. The CDR3 is 15 amino acids. V was trimmed by 2 bases and J by 1 base, leaving 8 bases between them.

This clone occurred a few times. V is TRBV6-1 and J is TRBJ2-3; D possibly corresponds to TRBD2 (6 bases). The CDR3 loop spans 16 amino acids. V was shortened by 2 bases and J by 0 bases, with 12 bases between the two germline ends. Germline loops: CDR1 MNHNS, CDR2 SASEGT. The CDR3 region is CASSERRRGSTDTQYF. CDR3 nucleotide sequence: TGTGCCAGCAGTGAACGAAGGCGGGGAAGCACAGATACGCAGTATTTT.

The chain recombines TRBV18 with TRBJ2-7; TRBD2 aligns across 7 bases. Germline-derived CDR1 and CDR2 are KGHSH and LQKENI. The length of the CDR3 is 15 residues. V gave up 2 bases and J gave up 2 bases; unmatched junction bases: 6. The DNA for the CDR3 is TGTGCCAGCTCACCAAGGGAGGGCCTGACCTACGAGCAGTACTTC. Translated: CASSPREGLTYEQYF.

At least ten counts were recorded for this clone. The same CDR3 can be traced to other DNA sequences in this sample. V usage is TRBV29-1 and J usage is TRBJ1-2, with 7 bases identical to TRBD1. Trimming removed 7 bases from V and 1 base from J; junction bases left unmatched: 3. Germline V gene lookup returns CDR1 SQVTM and CDR2 ANQGSEA. The CDR3 runs 12 residues. In DNA, the CDR3 is TGCAGCGCTAGGGACAGTAACTATGGCTACACCTTC. Amino acid sequence: CSARDSNYGYTF.

This sequence joins TRBV27 and TRBJ2-1, with D possibly being TRBD2 (6 bases). Trimming took off 6 bases at V and 8 bases at J, with 23 bases between the two ends. Germline V gives CDR1 MNHEY, CDR2 SMNVEV (reference sequence). The length of the CDR3 is 16 residues. Here the CDR3 reads CASRSLVGGPRDEQFF. For the CDR3, the DNA is TGTGCCAGCAGATCCCTTGTGGGGGGACCTCGCGATGAGCAGTTCTTC.

This clone was counted between two and nine times. V is TRBV2 and J is TRBJ1-1; no clear D. Germline V CDR1 and CDR2: SNHLY, FYNNEI. The CDR3 totals 15 residues. Trimming cost V 3 bases and J 2 bases, with 13 bases left between them. The CDR3 is CASSDDRRKNTEAFF. The DNA for the CDR3 is TGTGCCAGCAGTGATGATCGGCGGAAAAACACTGAAGCTTTCTTT.

This clone has only a few counts. The rearrangement uses TRBV28 and TRBJ1-1; 8 bases line up with TRBD1. Germline V lookup: CDR1 MDHEN, CDR2 SYDVKM. The CDR3 sequence is 15 residues long. V lost 4 bases to trimming and J lost 4 bases; unmatched junction nucleotides: 8. The CDR3 DNA follows: TGTGCCAGCAGTTCCCCGGGGACAGGCGGCACTGAAGCTTTCTTT. Residues: CASSSPGTGGTEAFF.

In regard to this clone: A much larger clone differs by one base, so this may be a read error. The chain uses TRBV5-1 and TRBJ1-1, with 8 bases that match TRBD1. J lost 1 base, V lost 5 bases, and 1 base had no gene match. Germline V gene lookup returns CDR1 SGHRS and CDR2 YFSETQ. The CDR3 is made up of 13 amino acids. In DNA form, the CDR3 reads TGCGCCAGCAGTGGACAGGGGAACACTGAAGCTTTCTTT. It yields the protein CASSGQGNTEAFF.

The chain uses TRBV10-2 and TRBJ1-1; D remains ambiguous. Germline V gives CDR1 WSHSY, CDR2 SAAADI. The V end was cut by 6 bases, the J end by 0 bases, with 8 bases between. CDR3 length equals 13 residues. The CDR3 region is CASSWGLNTEAFF. CDR3 coding DNA: TGCGCCAGCAGCTGGGGATTGAACACTGAAGCTTTCTTT.

On this clone itself: One end of the junction varies from germline; a read error may be responsible. The V and J genes are TRBV2 and TRBJ2-1; 12 nucleotides align to TRBD2. Per germline, CDR1 SNHLY and CDR2 FYNNEI. This CDR3 is 20 amino acids long. The CDR3 bases are TGTGCCAGCAATCAACCTGGTGGACTAGCGGGAATCAGGAGTTACAATGGGCAGTTCTTC. It codes for CASNQPGGLAGIRSYNGQFF.

This clone appeared many times. The chain couples TRBV11-3 to TRBJ2-1; 10 nucleotides align to TRBD2. Germline assignment: CDR1 SGHNT and CDR2 YENEEA. CDR3 length equals 16 residues. The J segment lost 0 bases and the V segment lost 5 bases, leaving 4 bases of the junction unmatched. Here the CDR3 reads CASSQGLASSYNEQFF. CDR3 in DNA: TGTGCCAGCAGCCAGGGACTAGCGAGCTCCTACAATGAGCAGTTCTTC.

The J gene is TRBJ1-1, the V gene TRBV29-1; unclear D gene. Germline CDR1 and CDR2: SQVTM and ANQGSEA. V shed 2 bases and J shed 2 bases, with 3 bases lying between them. The CDR3 is 11 residues long. The CDR3 sequence: CSVEINTEAFF. The DNA of the CDR3 is TGCAGCGTTGAAATAAACACTGAAGCTTTCTTT.